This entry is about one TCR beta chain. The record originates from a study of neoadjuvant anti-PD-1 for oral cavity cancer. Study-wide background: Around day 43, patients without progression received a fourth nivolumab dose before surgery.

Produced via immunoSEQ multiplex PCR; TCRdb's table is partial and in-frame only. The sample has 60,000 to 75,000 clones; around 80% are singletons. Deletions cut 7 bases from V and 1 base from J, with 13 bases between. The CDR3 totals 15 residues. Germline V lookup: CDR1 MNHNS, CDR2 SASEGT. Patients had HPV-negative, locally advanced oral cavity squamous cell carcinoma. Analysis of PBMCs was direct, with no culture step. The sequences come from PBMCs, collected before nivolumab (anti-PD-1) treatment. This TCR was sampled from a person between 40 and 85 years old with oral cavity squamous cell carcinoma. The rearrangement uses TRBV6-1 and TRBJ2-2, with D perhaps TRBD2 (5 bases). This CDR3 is CASTYSSGNTGELFF. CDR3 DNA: TGTGCCAGCACGTACTCCAGCGGGAACACCGGGGAGCTGTTTTTT.